This T cell receptor (beta chain) originates from a study of blood T cell repertoires in COVID-19. In the original processing: By means of reference gene primer amplification, nucleated cell counts were estimated. The method was immunoSEQ multiplex PCR; TCRdb's version includes in-frame clones alone and lacks a portion of them. V, J and clone size were drawn from that table, and D and trimming were deduced from the DNA. This table holds about 310,000 clones, nearly 90% found once. Per the germline V gene, CDR1 is MNHEY and CDR2 is SMNVEV (reference sequence). Between the trimmed V and J ends, which lost 4 bases and 1 base, there was a span of 13 bases. This CDR3 comprises 15 residues.

The chain recombines TRBV27 with TRBJ1-1, with D possibly TRBD1 on 5 matching bases. The origin of this receptor is a woman aged 18-30 years with acute COVID-19. Sequencing was done on a sample of PBMCs or T cells enriched from blood (not recorded which). CDR3 DNA sequence: TGTGCCAGCAGTTGGAGGGGACCACAGAACACTGAAGCTTTCTTT. Its protein is CASSWRGPQNTEAFF.